The entry below describes one T cell receptor beta chain. The antigen remains unidentified. The sample is drawn from a study of lymphopenia after photon versus proton radiotherapy. The data were produced by immunoSEQ multiplex PCR, yet TCRdb's version contains in-frame clones alone and is incomplete. The profile shows 35,000 to 45,000 clones, over 80% of them singletons. Points from the study as a whole: Proton therapy kept repertoires fairly stable, unlike photons, which gained effector/memory cells. Post-nadir diversity loss with photons came from oligoclonal expansion, particularly CD8+ Temra cells. Post-nadir TCR diversity decline inversely tracked overall survival among those who died. Only patients who died were analyzed for survival; proton advantage is unproven.

V shed 5 bases and J shed 9 bases, with 14 bases lying between them. The CDR3 contains 13 residues. Germline loops: CDR1 SGHTA, CDR2 FQGNSA. V is TRBV7-2 and J is TRBJ2-1; D remains unclear. The TCR originated in a woman in her 70s with pancreatic cancer. Here the sequenced sample was peripheral blood, taken from a patient treated with proton-based radiotherapy. The CDR3 DNA follows: TGTGCCAGCAGCCCGGACCTACTGGGTGAGCAGTTCTTC. Encoded protein: CASSPDLLGEQFF.